This TCR beta chain originates from a study of Ad26.COV2.S vaccination and SARS-CoV-2 variants. The treatment was: some 20 received Ad26.COV2.S at low or high dose, single or two shots; roughly five received placebo; per-sample allocation not given. Sample collection was performed on day 63 after the first vaccine or placebo injection. Assay used: immunoSEQ multiplex PCR; TCRdb lists only in-frame clones, some missing. The sample consists of 450,000 to 550,000 clones, roughly 89% of them appearing once. Germline V gene sequence: CDR1 MNHEY, CDR2 SVGEGT. The CDR3 has 12 residues. V dropped 6 bases and J dropped 10 bases, with 13 bases sitting between them.

This receptor was obtained from a person between 18 and 60 years old who received the Ad26.COV2.S COVID-19 vaccine or a placebo. Material: peripheral blood, obtained in a trial of Ad26.COV2.S vaccine versus placebo. The chain links TRBV6-2 or TRBV6-3 to TRBJ2-1, with D possibly matching TRBD1 (5 bases). The CDR3 sequence: CASSPRVEEQFF. The CDR3 nucleotides are TGTGCCAGCAGCCCCAGGGTCGAGGAGCAGTTCTTC.